One and the same sample provided the 29 T cell receptor beta chains below, sequenced in a study of cytomegalovirus exposure and HLA in healthy donors (dated by TCRdb to 2016 to 2017). The library relied on the immunoSEQ multiplex PCR assay. For the multiplex PCR, a mixture combining 60 forward primers for TCR Vbeta segments and 13 reverse primers for TCR Jbeta segments was used. TCRdb stores this immuneACCESS table with in-frame sequences only. Part of the clones is absent; in the studies checked, under half of the shortfall reflects unresolved V genes, and no reason is known for the rest. The sample records approximately 150,000 clones, 80% of which are singletons. Roughly 2.8% of the sample belongs to the ten largest clones. Sequenced sample: PBMCs. Receptors were obtained from a woman in her 30s in good health and CMV-seronegative.

V gene TRBV27 combines with J gene TRBJ2-5; possibly TRBD2 for D (7 bases). CDR3 length: 16 amino acids. V was pared by 5 bases and J by 5 bases, with 21 bases between. Germline V CDR1 and CDR2: MNHEY, SMNVEV (reference sequence). Here the CDR3 reads CASSPFRGRAGETQYF. CDR3 bases: TGTGCCAGCAGTCCCTTTAGGGGGAGGGCGGGGGAGACCCAGTACTTC.

The chain recombines TRBV6-5 with TRBJ2-7, with a possible D match to TRBD1 (7 bases). CDR1 is MNHEY, CDR2 SVGAGI, per germline. V was pared by 5 bases and J by 2 bases, with 13 bases between. The CDR3 is 14 residues long. The CDR3 loop reads CASSGGTVPYEQYF. DNA of the CDR3: TGTGCCAGCAGTGGGGGGACAGTTCCCTACGAGCAGTACTTC.

V gene TRBV7-7 combines with J gene TRBJ2-2; tentative D call: TRBD2 (5 bases). V shed 1 base and J shed 0 bases, with 9 bases lying between them. The CDR3 length is 16 residues. Germline V gives CDR1 SSHAT, CDR2 FNYEAQ (reference sequence). This chain's CDR3 is CASSLGGPANTGELFF. CDR3 coding DNA: TGTGCCAGCAGCTTAGGAGGGCCAGCGAACACCGGGGAGCTGTTTTTT. The whole variable domain, remainder taken from reference TRBV7-7 and TRBJ2-2, is GAGVSQSPRYKVTKRGQDVTLRCDPISSHATLYWYQQALGQGPEFLTYFNYEAQPDKSGLPSDRFSAERPEGSISTLTIQRTEQRDSAMYRCASSLGGPANTGELFFGEGSRLTVL.

The rearrangement joins TRBV9 to TRBJ1-2; TRBD1 matches 12 bases. The germline CDR1 and CDR2 sequences are SGDLS and YYNGEE. The CDR3 length is 14 residues. The V segment lost 3 bases and the J segment 8 bases; nucleotides outside the gene matches: 5. The CDR3 here is CASSGDRGRFGYTF. CDR3 nucleotides: TGTGCCAGCAGCGGGGACAGGGGGCGCTTCGGCTACACCTTC.

This sequence joins TRBV13 and TRBJ2-3; 9 bases are a match to TRBD2. This CDR3 has 17 residues. V lost 1 base, J lost 4 bases, and 9 bases stayed unmatched. The germline CDR1 and CDR2 sequences are PRHDT and FYEKMQ (reference sequence). The CDR3 bases are TGTGCCAGCAGCTTAGCTCTAGCGGGGAAGTATGCAGATACGCAGTATTTT. Its protein is CASSLALAGKYADTQYF.

This chain links TRBV30 with TRBJ1-1; D not certain. Per germline, CDR1 GTSNPN and CDR2 SVGIG (reference sequence). The CDR3 runs to 13 residues. Trimming shortened V by 0 bases and J by 5 bases, and 10 bases separated the two germline ends. The CDR3 loop is CAWSVLARTEAFF. The CDR3 DNA is TGTGCCTGGAGTGTACTAGCAAGGACTGAAGCTTTCTTT.

The rearrangement links TRBV7-2 to TRBJ2-7, with 7 bases identical to TRBD2. The length of the CDR3 is 13 residues. V lost 5 bases and J lost 5; bases outside the gene matches: 6. Germline V lookup: CDR1 SGHTA, CDR2 FQGNSA. CDR3 protein: CASSRGRGNEQYF. The DNA for the CDR3 is TGTGCCAGCAGCCGCGGGCGGGGGAACGAGCAGTACTTC.

The V gene is TRBV18, the J gene TRBJ2-5; D gene ambiguous. Matching the DNA end better, TRBJ2-7 makes the J call doubtful. The CDR3 is 14 residues long. Germline V lookup: CDR1 KGHSH, CDR2 LQKENI. The CDR3: CASSPAADSYEQYF. The CDR3 nucleotides read TGTGCCAGCTCACCCGCGGCGGACTCCTACGAGCAGTACTTC.

The J gene is TRBJ2-5, the V gene TRBV19; TRBD2 matches at 9 bases. CDR1 is LNHDA and CDR2 is SQIVND in the germline V gene (reference sequence). This CDR3 region has 16 residues. V lost 5 bases to trimming and J lost 4 bases; unmatched junction nucleotides: 11. The CDR3 sequence is CASSPGPSGTSETQYF. CDR3 nucleotide sequence: TGTGCCAGTAGTCCAGGGCCTAGCGGGACTTCAGAGACCCAGTACTTC.

The chain recombines TRBV29-1 with TRBJ2-2; 8 positions agree with TRBD2. Germline loops: CDR1 SQVTM, CDR2 ANQGSEA. With 7 bases clipped from V and 5 bases from J, the junction kept 9 bases outside the gene matches. CDR3 length equals 14 residues. CDR3: CSAEGGGTTGELFF. The CDR3 DNA is TGCAGCGCCGAGGGCGGGGGGACTACCGGGGAGCTGTTTTTT.

The J gene is TRBJ2-7, the V gene TRBV5-4; TRBD1 matches 9 bases. Germline assignment: CDR1 SGHNT and CDR2 YYREEE (reference sequence). V was pared by 0 bases and J by 4 bases, with 8 bases of the junction left unmatched. The CDR3 sequence is 16 residues long. The CDR3 spells CASSLAVTGGRYEQYF. The CDR3 DNA is TGTGCCAGCAGCTTGGCCGTGACAGGGGGACGTTACGAGCAGTACTTC.

The chain couples TRBV6-5 to TRBJ1-1; 7 bases match TRBD1. J gave up 0 bases and V 5 bases, and 6 bases lay outside the gene matches. CDR3 size: 15 residues. Germline loops: CDR1 MNHEY, CDR2 SVGAGI. CDR3 amino acids: CASSRQGWVNTEAFF. CDR3 sequence (DNA): TGTGCCAGCAGTAGACAGGGTTGGGTGAACACTGAAGCTTTCTTT.

The rearrangement joins TRBV19 to TRBJ1-2; 9 bases align to TRBD1. Germline V gene sequence: CDR1 LNHDA, CDR2 SQIVND (reference sequence). With V trimmed by 3 bases and J by 7 bases, 3 bases remained unmatched. CDR3 length: 13 residues. The CDR3 nucleotides read TGTGCCAGTAGTATGGGACAGGGAGGTGGCTACACCTTC. It yields the protein CASSMGQGGGYTF.

The chain joins TRBV7-9 to TRBJ2-2, with 10 bases identical to TRBD2. Germline CDR1 is SEHNR and CDR2 is FQNEAQ (reference sequence). The CDR3 spans 16 residues. Losses at the gene ends were 5 bases for V and 7 bases for J; bases not matched to a gene: 10. In DNA form, the CDR3 reads TGTGCCAGCAGCCCCTCGAGAGCGGGGGGGATCGGGGAGCTGTTTTTT. Protein product: CASSPSRAGGIGELFF.

As concerns this clone: An end of the junction does not agree with germline; a read error may underlie this. CDR3 nucleotides: TGTTCCAGCAGCTCCTGGACAGGGACGAGCTCCTACGAGCAGTACTTC. Translating gives CSSSSWTGTSSYEQYF. J is TRBJ2-7 and V is TRBV7-9; 8 bases map to TRBD1. Germline lookup yields CDR1 SEHNR and CDR2 FQNEAQ (reference sequence). The CDR3 sequence is 16 residues long.

The rearrangement joins TRBV9 to TRBJ2-1; the D gene is possibly TRBD1 (6 bases). The germline V gene has CDR1 SGDLS and CDR2 YYNGEE. The CDR3 consists of 14 residues. The germline V and J ends were trimmed by 0 bases and 10 bases, with 14 bases remaining between them. CDR3 in DNA: TGTGCCAGCAGCGTAGAGGGGGATAGCCGAGAGCAGTTCTTC. Residues: CASSVEGDSREQFF.

The genes are TRBV9 and TRBJ2-2, with 11 bases fitting TRBD2. Germline V CDR1 and CDR2: SGDLS, YYNGEE. With V trimmed by 0 bases and J by 8 bases, 3 bases remained unmatched. CDR3 size: 15 residues. CDR3 bases: TGTGCCAGCAGCGTAGGACTAGCGGGAATGGGGGAGCTGTTTTTT. Its protein product is CASSVGLAGMGELFF.

The rearrangement links TRBV29-1 to TRBJ1-1; D is perhaps TRBD1 (6 bases). The CDR3 contains 16 residues. V was clipped by 5 bases and J by 0 bases, with 19 bases between them. CDR1 and CDR2 (germline): SQVTM, ANQGSEA. CDR3 nucleotides: TGCAGCGTTCCGACCCTCGAGACAGGCATGAACACTGAAGCTTTCTTT. The encoded protein is CSVPTLETGMNTEAFF.

V usage is TRBV29-1 and J usage is TRBJ2-1, with D perhaps TRBD2 (6 bases). Germline V gene lookup returns CDR1 SQVTM and CDR2 ANQGSEA. Trimming shortened V by 5 bases and J by 0 bases, and 14 bases separated the two germline ends. The CDR3 has 15 residues. CDR3 nucleotides: TGCAGCGTTCCCTCCCGGGGGAGCTCCTACAATGAGCAGTTCTTC. Encoded protein: CSVPSRGSSYNEQFF.

This clone is a singleton in its sample. J is TRBJ1-5 and V is TRBV5-1, with a possible D match to TRBD1 (5 bases). V was cut by 0 bases and J by 2 bases, with 9 bases left in between. CDR3 size: 15 residues. The germline V gene encodes CDR1 SGHRS and CDR2 YFSETQ. CDR3 loop: CASSLGWGGNQPQHF. DNA of the CDR3: TGCGCCAGCAGCTTGGGATGGGGGGGCAATCAGCCCCAGCATTTT.

This chain connects TRBV18 to TRBJ1-4; TRBD1 is a possible D gene (5 bases). Trimming stripped 3 bases from V and 13 bases from J, with 15 bases between. CDR1 KGHSH and CDR2 LQKENI come from the germline V gene. The CDR3 has 13 amino acids. CDR3: CASSPGRAGGLFF. The CDR3 region has the DNA TGTGCCAGCTCACCGGGCAGGGCCGGCGGACTGTTTTTT.

This clone was seen a single time. The chain couples TRBV29-1 to TRBJ2-2; 10 nucleotides line up with TRBD2. CDR3 length: 13 residues. V lost 4 bases and J lost 8; bases outside the gene matches: 4. Germline CDR1 and CDR2: SQVTM and ANQGSEA. The DNA of the CDR3 is TGCAGCGTTGTAGCGGGAGGTGGTGGGGAGCTGTTTTTT. It encodes CSVVAGGGGELFF.

The chain is built from TRBV7-2 and TRBJ2-2; 11 nucleotides agree with TRBD1. CDR1 SGHTA and CDR2 FQGNSA come from the germline V gene. The ends lost 5 bases at V and 7 bases at J; junction bases unmatched: 6. The CDR3 contains 15 residues. The CDR3 nucleotides read TGTGCCAGCAGCAAAAGGACAGGGGGCAACGGGGAGCTGTTTTTT. Its protein product is CASSKRTGGNGELFF.

CDR3 DNA sequence: TGTGCCAGCAGCTTTGCTAGCGGGGGGGTTTCTAGCACAGATACGCAGTATTTT. Protein product: CASSFASGGVSSTDTQYF. The chain combines TRBV7-2 with TRBJ2-3, with TRBD2 matching over 12 bases. V gave up 3 bases and J gave up 0 bases; unmatched junction bases: 7. Germline V gives CDR1 SGHTA, CDR2 FQGNSA. This CDR3 comprises 18 residues.

This rearrangement joins TRBV7-8 to TRBJ2-7, with D maybe TRBD2 (6 bases). From germline, CDR1 is SGHVS and CDR2 FQNEAQ. This CDR3 contains 16 residues. Trimming took 1 base from V and 1 from J, leaving 14 bases between them. CDR3 region: CASSLGGGMSSYEQYF. DNA for the CDR3: TGTGCCAGCAGCTTAGGAGGCGGGATGTCGTCCTACGAGCAGTACTTC.

The V call is TRBV14, the J call TRBJ1-4; D unresolved. Germline CDR1 is SGHDN and CDR2 is FVKESK. V gave up 2 bases and J gave up 8 bases, with 15 bases separating them. This CDR3 spans 15 amino acids. For the CDR3, the DNA is TGTGCCAGCAGCCAATCCCTGGGGAGGCGGGAAAAACTGTTTTTT. Protein: CASSQSLGRREKLFF.

Notes on this clone: A junction end diverges from the germline sequence, so it may reflect a read error. The CDR3 nucleotides are TGTGCCAGCAGTTACCGAAGGGGGACTGGGGCCAACGTCCTGACTTTC. This encodes CASSYRRGTGANVLTF. The chain links TRBV10-3 to TRBJ2-6, with D possibly matching TRBD1 (6 bases). The germline V gene has CDR1 ENHRY and CDR2 SYGVKD. The CDR3 covers 16 residues.

In this sample, this clone turned up a few times. This chain links TRBV30 with TRBJ1-1; D may be TRBD1 (6 bases). The CDR3 extends over 14 amino acids. Germline-derived CDR1 and CDR2 are GTSNPN and SVGIG (reference sequence). V lost 0 bases and J lost 10, with 18 bases in between. The CDR3 nucleotides are TGTGCCTGGAGTGTAAAAGGGGGAGGGGCCCCAGCTTTCTTT. Amino acid sequence: CAWSVKGGGAPAFF. Full variable domain (missing parts from reference TRBV30 and TRBJ1-1): SQTIHQWPATLVQPVGSPLSLECTVEGTSNPNLYWYRQAAGRGLQLLFYSVGIGQISSEVPQNLSASRPQDRQFILSSKKLLLSDSGFYLCAWSVKGGGAPAFFGQGTRLTVV.

This sequence joins TRBV7-3 and TRBJ2-3, with TRBD2 matching over 14 bases. The CDR3 extends over 17 amino acids. V was clipped by 5 bases and J by 4 bases; unmatched bases: 8. Looked up from germline, CDR1 is SGHTA and CDR2 is FQGTGA. The CDR3 sequence: CASSPGLAGVSADTQYF. The CDR3 coding sequence is TGTGCCAGCAGCCCGGGACTAGCGGGAGTTTCTGCAGATACGCAGTATTTT.